The next 13 T cell receptor beta chains were all read from a single sample in a study of brain T cells in children with intractable seizures. TCRdb keeps only in-frame clones here, not all; method: immunoSEQ multiplex PCR. Here the sample spans some 41,000 clones, 90% being singletons. The specimen comprised peripheral blood, sampled at surgery. The receptors derive from a girl between 2 and 10 years old with tuberous sclerosis and intractable seizures.

The chain recombines TRBV2 with TRBJ2-3; 9 bases match TRBD2. This CDR3 comprises 10 residues. Germline CDR1 reads SNHLY; CDR2 reads FYNNEI. Trimming took 8 bases from V and 10 from J; bases not matched to a gene: 1. Written as DNA, the CDR3 is TGTGCCAGCTCTAGCGGGGCGCAGTATTTT. Residues: CASSSGAQYF.

DNA of the CDR3: TGTGCCAGTGGAATTAGGGCTGGCGGAAACACCATATATTTT. Its protein product is CASGIRAGGNTIYF. The chain employs TRBV19 and TRBJ1-3; D ambiguous. V was pared by 8 bases and J by 4 bases, with 15 bases between. The CDR3 is 14 residues long. Per germline, CDR1 LNHDA and CDR2 SQIVND (reference sequence).

This clone was detected only once. The genes are TRBV5-5 and TRBJ2-1; unclear D gene. The V and J ends lost 0 bases and 0 bases respectively, with 7 bases between them. This CDR3 has 15 residues. From germline, CDR1 is SGHKS and CDR2 YYEKEE (reference sequence). The CDR3 here is CASSLDSSSYNEQFF. CDR3 bases: TGTGCCAGCAGCTTGGACAGCTCCTCCTACAATGAGCAGTTCTTC.

CDR3 nucleotides: TGTGCCAGCAGCTTAGGACCGGGGGCCACCACAGATACGCAGTATTTT. This sequence encodes CASSLGPGATTDTQYF. The V and J genes are TRBV7-2 and TRBJ2-3; perhaps D is TRBD1 or TRBD2 (6 bases each). CDR1 is SGHTA, CDR2 FQGNSA, per germline. V was trimmed by 1 base and J by 2 bases, leaving 13 bases between them. The CDR3 spans 16 residues.

This clone is a singleton in its sample. This chain uses TRBV3-1 (or the pseudogene TRBV3-2) with TRBJ1-3; D is unclear. V was pared by 4 bases and J by 0 bases, with 7 bases between. CDR1 and CDR2 (germline): LGHDT, YNNKEL (reference sequence). This CDR3 is built from 14 residues. The CDR3 DNA reads as TGTGCCAGCAGCCCGCAGAGCTCTGGAAACACCATATATTTT. Amino acid sequence: CASSPQSSGNTIYF.

V is TRBV7-9 and J is TRBJ1-2; D is undetermined. Trimming removed 1 base at V and 2 bases at J, with 5 bases between. This CDR3 spans 13 amino acids. CDR1 is SEHNR and CDR2 is FQNEAQ in the germline V gene (reference sequence). CDR3 amino acids: CASSLVSNYGYTF. CDR3 DNA: TGTGCCAGCAGCTTAGTGTCCAACTATGGCTACACCTTC.

This rearrangement joins TRBV6-5 to TRBJ1-1, with D maybe TRBD1 (5 bases). V lost 6 bases, J lost 0 bases, and 17 bases lay in between. Germline V CDR1 and CDR2: MNHEY, SVGAGI. CDR3 length: 16 residues. CDR3 nucleotides: TGTGCCAGCAGCTACGGGACTGCACCAATGAACACTGAAGCTTTCTTT. Translating it yields CASSYGTAPMNTEAFF.

J is TRBJ2-7 and V is TRBV5-1; perhaps TRBD1 as D (6 bases). The CDR3 has 18 amino acids. Deletions cut 6 bases from V and 0 bases from J, with 25 bases between. From germline, CDR1 is SGHRS and CDR2 YFSETQ. The CDR3 bases are TGCGCCAGCAAGGAGTCCCCCTCGGGACAATCAAGCTCCTACGAGCAGTACGTC. Its protein product is CASKESPSGQSSSYEQYV.

This chain uses TRBV7-3 with TRBJ2-3; D perhaps matches TRBD1 (5 bases). This CDR3 comprises 13 residues. Germline CDR1 SGHTA, CDR2 FQGTGA. Trimming removed 3 bases from V and 6 bases from J, with 10 bases in between. The DNA of the CDR3 is TGTGCCAGCAGCTTCAGGGAAATGGATACGCAGTATTTT. This translates into CASSFREMDTQYF.

The CDR3 protein is CASSSGGHQMNTGELFF. Written as DNA, the CDR3 is TGTGCCAGCAGCTCCGGAGGGCACCAAATGAACACCGGGGAGCTGTTTTTT. This chain connects TRBV7-3 to TRBJ2-2, with D perhaps TRBD2 (6 bases). CDR3 length: 17 amino acids. Trimming removed 4 bases from V and 1 base from J, with 16 bases in between. Germline CDR1 SGHTA, CDR2 FQGTGA.

This chain connects TRBV6-5 to TRBJ2-4, with D hard to call. This CDR3 region has 14 residues. Per the germline V gene, CDR1 is MNHEY and CDR2 is SVGAGI. Deletions cut 10 bases from V and 0 bases from J, with 13 bases between. The CDR3 nucleotides read TGTGCCACCACAAAGGGCCTAGCCAAAAACATTCAGTACTTC. Its translation: CATTKGLAKNIQYF.

The V and J genes are TRBV3-1 (or the pseudogene TRBV3-2) and TRBJ1-4; D possibly corresponds to TRBD1 (5 bases). Germline CDR1 is LGHDT and CDR2 is YNNKEL (reference sequence). Trimming pared 9 bases from V and 0 bases from J, leaving 11 bases between. This CDR3 spans 14 amino acids. The CDR3 loop is CASGAYATNEKLFF. CDR3 sequence (DNA): TGTGCCAGTGGGGCCTACGCAACTAATGAAAAACTGTTTTTT.

V usage is TRBV25-1 and J usage is TRBJ1-4; 11 bases align to TRBD1. The CDR3 consists of 16 residues. Germline V gives CDR1 MGHDK, CDR2 SYGVNS. The V and J ends lost 1 base and 8 bases, in that order; junction bases with no gene match: 6. The CDR3 reads CASSEWLGQGAEKLFF. In DNA form, the CDR3 reads TGTGCCAGCAGTGAATGGTTAGGACAGGGGGCCGAAAAACTGTTTTTT.